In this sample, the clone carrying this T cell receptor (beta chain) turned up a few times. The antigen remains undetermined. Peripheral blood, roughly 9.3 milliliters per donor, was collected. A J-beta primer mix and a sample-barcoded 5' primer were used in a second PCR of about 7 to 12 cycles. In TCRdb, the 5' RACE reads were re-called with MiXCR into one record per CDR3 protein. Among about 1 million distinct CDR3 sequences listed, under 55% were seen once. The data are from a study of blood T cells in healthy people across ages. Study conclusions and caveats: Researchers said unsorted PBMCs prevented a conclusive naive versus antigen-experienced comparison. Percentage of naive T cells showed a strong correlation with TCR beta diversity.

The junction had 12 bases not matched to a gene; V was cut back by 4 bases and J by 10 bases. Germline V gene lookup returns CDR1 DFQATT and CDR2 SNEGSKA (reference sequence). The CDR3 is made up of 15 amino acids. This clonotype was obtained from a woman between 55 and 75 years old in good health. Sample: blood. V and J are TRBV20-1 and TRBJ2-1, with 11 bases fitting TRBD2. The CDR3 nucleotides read TGCAGTGCTACACTACTAGCGGGAGTCAACGGAGAGCAGTTCTTC. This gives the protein CSATLLAGVNGEQFF.